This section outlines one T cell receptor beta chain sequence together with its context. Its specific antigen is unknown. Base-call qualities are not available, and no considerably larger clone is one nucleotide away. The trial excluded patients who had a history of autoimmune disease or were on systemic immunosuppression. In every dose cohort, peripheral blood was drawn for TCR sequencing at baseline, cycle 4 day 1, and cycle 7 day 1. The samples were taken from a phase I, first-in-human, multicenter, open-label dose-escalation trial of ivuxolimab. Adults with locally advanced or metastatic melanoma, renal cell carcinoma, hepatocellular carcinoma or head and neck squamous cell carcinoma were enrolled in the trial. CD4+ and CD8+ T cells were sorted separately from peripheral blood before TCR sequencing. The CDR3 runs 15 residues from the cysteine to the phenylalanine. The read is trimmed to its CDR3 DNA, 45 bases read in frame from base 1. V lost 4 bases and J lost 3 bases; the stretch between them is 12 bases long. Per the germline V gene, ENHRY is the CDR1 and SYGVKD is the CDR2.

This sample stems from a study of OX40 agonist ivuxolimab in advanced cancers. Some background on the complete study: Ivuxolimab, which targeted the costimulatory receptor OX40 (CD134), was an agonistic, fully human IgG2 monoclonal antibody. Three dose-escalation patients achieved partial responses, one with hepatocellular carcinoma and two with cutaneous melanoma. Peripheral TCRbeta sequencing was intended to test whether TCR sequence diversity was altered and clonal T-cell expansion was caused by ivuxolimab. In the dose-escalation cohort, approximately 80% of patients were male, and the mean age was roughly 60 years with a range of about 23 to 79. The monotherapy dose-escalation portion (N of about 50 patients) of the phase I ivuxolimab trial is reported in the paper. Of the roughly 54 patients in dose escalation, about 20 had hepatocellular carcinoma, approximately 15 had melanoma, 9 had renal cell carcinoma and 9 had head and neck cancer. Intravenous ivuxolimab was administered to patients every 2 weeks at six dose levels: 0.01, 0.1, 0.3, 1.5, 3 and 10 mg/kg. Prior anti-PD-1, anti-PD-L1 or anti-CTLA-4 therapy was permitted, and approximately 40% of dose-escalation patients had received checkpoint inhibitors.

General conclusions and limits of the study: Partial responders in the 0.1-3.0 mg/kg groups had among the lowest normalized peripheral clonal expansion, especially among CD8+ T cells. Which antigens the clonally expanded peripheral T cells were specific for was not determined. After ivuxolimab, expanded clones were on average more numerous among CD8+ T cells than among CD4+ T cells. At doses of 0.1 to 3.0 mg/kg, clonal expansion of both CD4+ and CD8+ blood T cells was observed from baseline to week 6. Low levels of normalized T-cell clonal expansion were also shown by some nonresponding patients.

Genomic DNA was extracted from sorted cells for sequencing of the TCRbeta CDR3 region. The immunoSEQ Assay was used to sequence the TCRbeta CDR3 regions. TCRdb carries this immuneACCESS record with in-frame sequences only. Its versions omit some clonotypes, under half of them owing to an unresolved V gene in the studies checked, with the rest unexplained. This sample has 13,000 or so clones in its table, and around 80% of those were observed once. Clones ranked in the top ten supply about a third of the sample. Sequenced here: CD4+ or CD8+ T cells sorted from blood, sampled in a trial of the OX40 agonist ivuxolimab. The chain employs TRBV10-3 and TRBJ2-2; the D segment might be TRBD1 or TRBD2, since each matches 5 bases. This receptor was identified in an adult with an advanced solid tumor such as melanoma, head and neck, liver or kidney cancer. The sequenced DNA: TGTGCCATCAGTGGAGGGGATTCGGACACCGGGGAGCTGTTTTTT. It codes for CAISGGDSDTGELFF.